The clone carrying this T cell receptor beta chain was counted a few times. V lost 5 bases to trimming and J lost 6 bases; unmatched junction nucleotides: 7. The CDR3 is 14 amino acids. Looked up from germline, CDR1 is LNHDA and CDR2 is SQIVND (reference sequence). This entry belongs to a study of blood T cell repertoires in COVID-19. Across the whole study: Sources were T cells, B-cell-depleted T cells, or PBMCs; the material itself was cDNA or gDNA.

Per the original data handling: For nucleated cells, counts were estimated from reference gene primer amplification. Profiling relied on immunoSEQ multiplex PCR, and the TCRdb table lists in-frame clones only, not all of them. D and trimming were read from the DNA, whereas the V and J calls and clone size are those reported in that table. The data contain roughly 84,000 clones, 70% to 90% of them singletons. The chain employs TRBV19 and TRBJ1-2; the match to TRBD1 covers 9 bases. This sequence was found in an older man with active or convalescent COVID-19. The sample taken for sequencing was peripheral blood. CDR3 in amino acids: CASSHDGTGNGYTF. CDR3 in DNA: TGTGCCAGTAGTCATGACGGGACAGGGAATGGCTACACCTTC.